This entry lists 3 T cell receptor beta chains sequenced from one sample in a study of glioma-infiltrating T cells. Amplification of TCR alpha and beta CDR3 regions from RNA used iRepertoire nested multiplex PCR. TCRdb re-called the multiplex PCR reads through MiXCR, storing one row per CDR3 protein. This sample carries about 130,000 distinct CDR3 sequences, roughly 24% of them seen once, and the ten largest clones take 13% to 15%. Material for sequencing was glioma tissue, nonneoplastic brain tissue, or PBMCs (not recorded which). The origin of the receptors is a human donor with low-grade glioma or glioblastoma, undergoing nonglioma brain surgery, or in good health (not recorded which).

This clonotype was detected many times. The chain has TRBV4-3 and TRBJ1-3, with D unclear. The CDR3 extends over 16 amino acids. The germline gives CDR1 LGHNA, CDR2 YSLEER. Trimming stripped 0 bases from V and 0 bases from J, with 9 bases between. CDR3: CASSQDPGFSGNTIYF. Here the CDR3 DNA reads TGCGCCAGCAGCCAAGATCCGGGATTCTCTGGAAACACCATATATTTT.

The rearrangement joins TRBV19 to TRBJ1-3, with 8 nucleotides matching TRBD1. Germline CDR1 and CDR2: LNHDA and SQIVND (reference sequence). The CDR3 is 18 amino acids. Trimming took 6 bases from V and 4 from J; bases not matched to a gene: 17. The CDR3 reads CASRVDRGLVSTGNTIYF. The DNA of the CDR3 is TGTGCCAGTAGGGTCGACAGGGGCCTCGTATCGACAGGAAACACCATATATTTT.

This clonotype was counted only a few times. This chain links TRBV6-2 or TRBV6-3 with TRBJ2-3, with TRBD2 as a possible D gene (6 bases). The length of the CDR3 is 17 residues. Trimming removed 5 bases from V and 2 bases from J, with 20 bases in between. CDR1 and CDR2 (germline): MNHEY, SVGEGT. This chain's CDR3 is CASSPRGLTSLTDTQYF. For the CDR3, the DNA is TGTGCCAGCAGTCCCCGCGGCCTTACTAGCCTCACAGATACGCAGTATTTT.